A single sample is the source of the 26 T cell receptor beta chains below, sequenced in a study of T-cell reconstitution after alpha-beta-depleted transplantation in children. As it was prepared, the TCRbeta library received unique molecular identifiers. TCRdb called the PCR reads again in MiXCR, with one record for every CDR3 protein. In the table there are around 500,000 distinct CDR3 sequences, approximately 13% of which are singletons. The input for sequencing was PBMCs from the stem cell graft donor, taken from the stem cell graft. These receptors came from a human donor who donated a stem cell graft to a child with combined immunodeficiency.

Only a few counts were recorded for this clonotype. The chain is built from TRBV5-5 and TRBJ2-1; 13 nucleotides agree with TRBD2. The CDR3 sequence is 16 residues long. Germline values: CDR1 SGHKS, CDR2 YYEKEE (reference sequence). The V and J ends lost 1 base and 10 bases, in that order; junction bases with no gene match: 8. DNA for the CDR3: TGTGCCAGCAGCTTGACGGGGACTAGCGGGAATGGGGAGCAGTTCTTC. Translated, it gives CASSLTGTSGNGEQFF.

Only a few counts were recorded for this clonotype. The V call is TRBV7-9, the J call TRBJ2-1; 7 bases are a match to TRBD2. The CDR3 consists of 17 residues. Germline lookup yields CDR1 SEHNR and CDR2 FQNEAQ (reference sequence). With V trimmed by 3 bases and J by 0 bases, 8 bases remained unmatched. The CDR3 sequence: CASSFEVGTTSYNEQFF. The CDR3 DNA reads TGTGCCAGCAGCTTCGAAGTGGGGACTACCTCCTACAATGAGCAGTTCTTC.

This clonotype was counted only a few times. This sequence joins TRBV10-3 and TRBJ2-1; D assignment may be TRBD1 or TRBD2 (6 bases each). Germline V gene sequence: CDR1 ENHRY, CDR2 SYGVKD. The CDR3 covers 13 residues. V shed 8 bases and J shed 9 bases, with 17 bases lying between them. The CDR3 region has the DNA TGTGCCATCCGGGGGCCCTCCCAGACTGAGCAGTTCTTC. This codes for CAIRGPSQTEQFF.

This chain connects TRBV11-3 to TRBJ2-1; D uncertain. Trimming removed 3 bases at V and 7 bases at J, with 7 bases between. Per germline, CDR1 SGHNT and CDR2 YENEEA. CDR3 size: 12 residues. The CDR3 loop is CASSFIRNEQFF. The DNA of the CDR3 is TGTGCCAGCAGCTTCATTCGGAATGAGCAGTTCTTC.

This clonotype was counted only a few times. The chain carries TRBV20-1 and TRBJ2-5; D call uncertain. CDR3 length: 13 amino acids. V was trimmed by 5 bases and J by 2 bases, leaving 12 bases between them. Germline V gene lookup returns CDR1 DFQATT and CDR2 SNEGSKA (reference sequence). This chain's CDR3 is CSAASDLQETQYF. The CDR3, as DNA: TGCAGTGCTGCCAGTGACCTACAAGAGACCCAGTACTTC.

The chain combines TRBV5-1 with TRBJ1-2; no clear D gene. The CDR3 consists of 12 residues. V gave up 6 bases and J gave up 14 bases, with 20 bases separating them. Germline V CDR1 and CDR2: SGHRS, YFSETQ. CDR3 in amino acids: CASTDMGVSTTF. DNA of the CDR3: TGCGCCAGCACCGACATGGGTGTCTCGACAACCTTC. Variable domain in full (rest from reference TRBV5-1 and TRBJ1-2): KAGVTQTPRYLIKTRGQQVTLSCSPISGHRSVSWYQQTPGQGLQFLFEYFSETQRNKGNFPGRFSGRQFSNSRSEMNVSTLELGDSALYLCASTDMGVSTTFGSGTRLTVV.

The chain combines TRBV12-3 or TRBV12-4 with TRBJ2-7, with D maybe TRBD2 (5 bases). Trimming removed 4 bases at V and 5 bases at J, with 12 bases between. The CDR3 is 13 amino acids. The CDR3 sequence: CASSYGIFDEQYF. CDR3 nucleotides: TGTGCCAGCAGTTACGGGATTTTTGACGAGCAGTACTTC.

This clonotype was recorded at least ten times. The rearrangement uses TRBV12-3 or TRBV12-4 and TRBJ2-7, with TRBD2 identical over 11 bases. The CDR3 is 14 amino acids. The V gene end was trimmed by 5 bases and the J gene end by 2 bases; junction bases not matched to a gene: 2. The CDR3 DNA reads as TGTGCCAGCAGTACTAGCGGGGGTACCTACGAGCAGTACTTC. It encodes CASSTSGGTYEQYF.

This clonotype was observed a few times. The chain recombines TRBV4-1 with TRBJ2-1, with D possibly TRBD2 on 6 matching bases. CDR1 is MGHRA and CDR2 is YSYEKL in the germline V gene. The V and J ends lost 3 bases and 0 bases respectively, with 18 bases between them. This CDR3 comprises 18 residues. The CDR3 nucleotides are TGCGCCAGCAGCCACCAACGGGCGGGAACAGGCTCCTACAATGAGCAGTTCTTC. Translating gives CASSHQRAGTGSYNEQFF.

In its sample, this clonotype was seen many times. This chain uses TRBV15 with TRBJ2-5; TRBD2 aligns across 13 bases. Germline V gene lookup returns CDR1 LNHNV and CDR2 YYDKDF (reference sequence). The CDR3 loop spans 15 amino acids. The ends lost 4 bases at V and 5 bases at J; junction bases unmatched: 4. The CDR3 DNA sequence: TGTGCCACCAGCACTGGGACTAGCGGGACGGAGACCCAGTACTTC. Residues: CATSTGTSGTETQYF.

This clonotype showed up just a few times. The V call is TRBV12-3 or TRBV12-4, the J call TRBJ1-5, with 8 bases matching TRBD1. V shed 6 bases and J 2 bases; nucleotides not matched to a gene: 6. The CDR3 spans 15 residues. CDR3 coding DNA: TGTGCCAGCAGCCAAACAGGGGGTCGCAATCAGCCCCAGCATTTT. Its translation is CASSQTGGRNQPQHF.

The chain has TRBV19 and TRBJ2-5; no definite D call. The germline gives CDR1 LNHDA, CDR2 SQIVND (reference sequence). V was clipped by 3 bases and J by 1 base, with 12 bases between them. CDR3 length: 15 amino acids. The DNA of the CDR3 is TGTGCCAGTAGTATCATTTCAGGCCCCCAAGAGACCCAGTACTTC. It encodes CASSIISGPQETQYF.

This clonotype came up many times. J is TRBJ1-2 and V is TRBV12-3 or TRBV12-4; D is ambiguous. The V gene lost 7 bases and the J gene lost 8 bases, with 11 bases spanning the gap. This CDR3 has 11 residues. CDR3 nucleotide sequence: TGTGCCAGCACTCACAACGGCGGCTACACCTTC. It codes for CASTHNGGYTF.

This clonotype came up many times. The chain has TRBV12-3 or TRBV12-4 and TRBJ1-1; D is ambiguous. CDR3 length: 13 amino acids. Trimming removed 8 bases at V and 11 bases at J, with 21 bases between. CDR3 sequence reads: CASSLGQVLVAFF. The CDR3 coding sequence is TGTGCCAGCTCCCTCGGGCAGGTGTTGGTCGCTTTCTTT.

The V and J genes are TRBV14 and TRBJ2-5, with D tentatively TRBD1 or TRBD2 (5 bases each). This CDR3 comprises 16 residues. Trimming took 1 base from V and 2 from J, leaving 14 bases between them. Looked up from germline, CDR1 is SGHDN and CDR2 is FVKESK. The DNA for the CDR3 is TGTGCCAGCAGCCAAGTCCGAGGGGAGCTGCAAGAGACCCAGTACTTC. Protein product: CASSQVRGELQETQYF. The full variable domain, with the rest looked up from reference TRBV14 and TRBJ2-5, is EAGVTQFPSHSVIEKGQTVTLRCDPISGHDNLYWYRRVMGKEIKFLLHFVKESKQDESGMPNNRFLAERTGGTYSTLKVQPAELEDSGVYFCASSQVRGELQETQYFGPGTRLLVL.

The chain has TRBV2 and TRBJ2-1; perhaps TRBD1 as D (5 bases). From germline, CDR1 is SNHLY and CDR2 FYNNEI. CDR3 size: 15 residues. V was shortened by 4 bases and J by 4 bases, with 14 bases between the two germline ends. The DNA for the CDR3 is TGTGCCAGCAGTGCCAGACAGAAGTCATACAATGAGCAGTTCTTC. This encodes CASSARQKSYNEQFF.

This clonotype was seen a few times. This rearrangement joins TRBV2 to TRBJ2-3, with 7 bases aligning to TRBD1. The V gene end was trimmed by 4 bases and the J gene end by 2 bases; junction bases not matched to a gene: 6. Germline lookup yields CDR1 SNHLY and CDR2 FYNNEI. The CDR3 covers 15 residues. The CDR3, as DNA: TGTGCCAGCAGTGGCTCGACAGGGATCACAGATACGCAGTATTTT. Its protein product is CASSGSTGITDTQYF.

The CDR3 reads CASSFSGKGNQPQHF. The CDR3 DNA reads as TGTGCCAGCAGTTTTTCGGGGAAGGGCAATCAGCCCCAGCATTTT. This chain links TRBV12-3 or TRBV12-4 with TRBJ1-5; D is unresolved. The V and J ends lost 3 bases and 2 bases respectively, with 11 bases between them. CDR3 length equals 15 residues.

This clonotype has only a few counts. The J gene is TRBJ2-3, the V gene TRBV5-1; D is unresolved. This CDR3 comprises 13 residues. Germline V lookup: CDR1 SGHRS, CDR2 YFSETQ. Trimming left V 7 bases short and J 4 bases short, with 13 bases between. The DNA for the CDR3 is TGCGCCAGCTACCTCTTGAGCCCAGATACGCAGTATTTT. It encodes CASYLLSPDTQYF. Together with reference TRBV5-1 and TRBJ2-3, the CDR3 gives the full variable domain: KAGVTQTPRYLIKTRGQQVTLSCSPISGHRSVSWYQQTPGQGLQFLFEYFSETQRNKGNFPGRFSGRQFSNSRSEMNVSTLELGDSALYLCASYLLSPDTQYFGPGTRLTVL.

The chain carries TRBV6-1 and TRBJ2-5; TRBD1 is a possible D gene (6 bases). V was trimmed by 6 bases and J by 5 bases, leaving 19 bases between them. The germline V gene has CDR1 MNHNS and CDR2 SASEGT. This CDR3 contains 15 residues. CDR3 in amino acids: CASRTVQGPGETQYF. CDR3 DNA: TGTGCCAGCAGAACGGTGCAGGGGCCGGGGGAGACCCAGTACTTC.

This clonotype has a handful of counts. The chain has TRBV6-9 and TRBJ2-1; D may be TRBD1 (5 bases). The CDR3 spans 15 residues. Germline V gene data show CDR1 as MNHGY and CDR2 as SVAAGI. The germline V and J ends were trimmed by 4 bases and 6 bases, with 16 bases remaining between them. In DNA form, the CDR3 reads TGTGCCAGCAGTTTGGAGATTTGGGGCCTCAATGAGCAGTTCTTC. This sequence encodes CASSLEIWGLNEQFF.

This chain joins TRBV4-1 and TRBJ2-7, with 10 positions matching TRBD2. The ends lost 3 bases at V and 3 bases at J; junction bases unmatched: 5. Germline values: CDR1 MGHRA, CDR2 YSYEKL. This CDR3 spans 15 amino acids. CDR3 sequence: CASSQFSGGFYEQYF. DNA of the CDR3: TGCGCCAGCAGCCAGTTTAGCGGGGGGTTCTACGAGCAGTACTTC.

The table lists this clonotype with a few counts. V usage is TRBV7-9 and J usage is TRBJ2-3; the D gene is possibly TRBD2 (6 bases). This CDR3 contains 14 residues. CDR1 is SEHNR and CDR2 is FQNEAQ in the germline V gene (reference sequence). V was pared by 8 bases and J by 5 bases, with 17 bases between. The CDR3 region is CASGGSSVIDTQYF. The DNA for the CDR3 is TGTGCCAGCGGGGGGTCTTCTGTCATAGATACGCAGTATTTT.

This clonotype appeared many times. Here the CDR3 reads CASSPRGAYNEQFF. The DNA for the CDR3 is TGCGCCAGCAGCCCCCGGGGAGCCTACAATGAGCAGTTCTTC. This sequence joins TRBV5-1 and TRBJ2-1, with D possibly being TRBD2 (5 bases). V lost 4 bases to trimming and J lost 2 bases, with 10 bases between them. This CDR3 spans 14 amino acids. From germline, CDR1 is SGHRS and CDR2 YFSETQ.

This clonotype has a handful of counts. V is TRBV6-1 and J is TRBJ1-2; D is unresolved. The V and J ends lost 5 bases and 5 bases respectively, with 15 bases between them. The germline V gene has CDR1 MNHNS and CDR2 SASEGT. The CDR3 spans 14 residues. CDR3 nucleotides: TGTGCCAGCAGTCCCCCCGGAAGACCATATGGCTACACCTTC. Protein product: CASSPPGRPYGYTF.

The sample holds a few counts of this clonotype. V and J are TRBV24-1 and TRBJ2-2; 8 bases fit TRBD1. CDR3 length equals 16 residues. CDR1 and CDR2 (germline): KGHDR, SFDVKD. With 5 bases clipped from V and 5 bases from J, the junction kept 9 bases outside the gene matches. The CDR3 coding sequence is TGTGCCACCAGTGGCCTGACAGGGGAAGATACCGGGGAGCTGTTTTTT. Amino acid sequence: CATSGLTGEDTGELFF.